Presented here are 30 T cell receptor beta chains from one specimen sequenced in a study of HIV-infected patients and healthy controls. MiXCR, applied by TCRdb to the 5' RACE reads, yields one record per CDR3 protein. The top ten hold approximately 5.3% of the sample, which has roughly 70,000 distinct CDR3 sequences, roughly a sixth seen once. Sequencing input: CD4+ T cells from blood. These receptors came from a human donor in good health.

The chain uses TRBV7-2 and TRBJ1-2; possible D gene TRBD1, 5 bases. Looked up from germline, CDR1 is SGHTA and CDR2 is FQGNSA. The CDR3 extends over 14 amino acids. V was shortened by 3 bases and J by 9 bases, with 17 bases between the two germline ends. The CDR3 bases are TGTGCCAGCAGCTTTGGGGGGTCAGATGATCGCTACACCTTC. The encoded protein is CASSFGGSDDRYTF.

There are many counts of this clonotype. V usage is TRBV7-2 and J usage is TRBJ2-3; no definite D call. V lost 5 bases to trimming and J lost 4 bases, with 10 bases between them. Germline CDR1 reads SGHTA; CDR2 reads FQGNSA. The CDR3 is made up of 13 amino acids. The CDR3 protein is CASSPAPPDTQYF. The DNA of the CDR3 is TGTGCCAGCAGCCCGGCCCCCCCAGATACGCAGTATTTT.

The chain links TRBV7-2 to TRBJ2-5; the match to TRBD1 covers 8 bases. CDR3 length: 13 amino acids. The trim removed 2 bases at V and 9 bases at J, leaving 5 bases unmatched. Looked up from germline, CDR1 is SGHTA and CDR2 is FQGNSA. The CDR3 nucleotides read TGTGCCAGCAGCTTAACAGGGGGAAAGGCCCAGTACTTC. Protein sequence: CASSLTGGKAQYF. Using reference TRBV7-2 and TRBJ2-5 for the parts outside the CDR3, the full variable domain is GAGVSQSPSNKVTEKGKDVELRCDPISGHTALYWYRQSLGQGLEFLIYFQGNSAPDKSGLPSDRFSAERTGGSVSTLTIQRTQQEDSAVYLCASSLTGGKAQYFGPGTRLLVL.

V is TRBV7-9 and J is TRBJ1-4, with 11 bases aligning to TRBD1. With 1 base clipped from V and 8 bases from J, the junction kept 3 bases outside the gene matches. Germline-derived CDR1 and CDR2 are SEHNR and FQNEAQ (reference sequence). This CDR3 region has 15 residues. Written as DNA, the CDR3 is TGTGCCAGCAGCTTAGGCGGGACAGGGGGAGAAAAACTGTTTTTT. Translated, it gives CASSLGGTGGEKLFF.

In its sample, this clonotype was seen a few times. The CDR3 protein is CASSQDPRDRVHYGYTF. The CDR3 coding sequence is TGTGCCAGCAGCCAAGATCCCCGGGACAGGGTTCACTATGGCTACACCTTC. V gene TRBV14 combines with J gene TRBJ1-2, with TRBD1 matching over 9 bases. The trim removed 0 bases at V and 3 bases at J, leaving 8 bases unmatched. The germline CDR1 and CDR2 sequences are SGHDN and FVKESK. The CDR3 loop spans 17 amino acids. Full variable domain (missing parts from reference TRBV14 and TRBJ1-2): EAGVTQFPSHSVIEKGQTVTLRCDPISGHDNLYWYRRVMGKEIKFLLHFVKESKQDESGMPNNRFLAERTGGTYSTLKVQPAELEDSGVYFCASSQDPRDRVHYGYTFGSGTRLTVV.

In its sample, this clonotype ranks as medium-sized. V and J are TRBV6-1 and TRBJ2-4; possibly TRBD2 for D (6 bases). The CDR3 loop spans 14 amino acids. V gave up 8 bases and J gave up 1 base, with 12 bases separating them. The germline CDR1 and CDR2 sequences are MNHNS and SASEGT. The CDR3 nucleotides are TGTGCCAGCTGCAGTGGGGGGGCCAAAAACATTCAGTACTTC. It is translated as CASCSGGAKNIQYF.

This clonotype was detected many times. The V gene is TRBV12-3 or TRBV12-4, the J gene TRBJ2-3; a weak D match, TRBD1 (6 bases). The V gene lost 8 bases and the J gene lost 11 bases, with 17 bases spanning the gap. The CDR3 is made up of 12 amino acids. The CDR3 loop is CASGDVRTEQYF. For the CDR3, the DNA is TGTGCCAGCGGGGACGTCCGGACAGAGCAGTATTTT.

The rearrangement joins TRBV28 to TRBJ2-7; D may be TRBD1 (6 bases). This CDR3 is built from 15 residues. Germline CDR1 is MDHEN and CDR2 is SYDVKM. V dropped 5 bases and J dropped 2 bases, with 16 bases sitting between them. CDR3 coding DNA: TGTGCCAGCAGTGAACAGGGTTTATCCGCCTACGAGCAGTACTTC. Translated, it gives CASSEQGLSAYEQYF.

This clonotype was counted a few times. This chain connects TRBV28 to TRBJ2-1; 7 positions match TRBD2. The trim removed 6 bases at V and 1 base at J, leaving 3 bases unmatched. CDR3 length: 14 amino acids. Germline CDR1 is MDHEN and CDR2 is SYDVKM. CDR3 sequence (DNA): TGTGCCAGCAGCATTAGCGGGTCCTACAATGAGCAGTTCTTC. It encodes CASSISGSYNEQFF.

This clonotype was seen many times. The CDR3 DNA follows: TGCAGTGCTAGAGGACGACAGTTTTATACGCAGTATTTT. It yields the protein CSARGRQFYTQYF. The chain has TRBV20-1 and TRBJ2-3; D might be TRBD1 (5 bases). The CDR3 spans 13 residues. Germline CDR1 is DFQATT and CDR2 is SNEGSKA (reference sequence). The V gene lost 1 base and the J gene lost 7 bases, with 12 bases spanning the gap.

This clonotype was detected a few times. This chain joins TRBV24-1 and TRBJ2-2; no clear D gene. The germline V gene has CDR1 KGHDR and CDR2 SFDVKD. Trimming cost V 5 bases and J 4 bases, with 10 bases left between them. The length of the CDR3 is 14 residues. In DNA form, the CDR3 reads TGTGCCACCAGTGGTCCGAAGACCACCGGGGAGCTGTTTTTT. Translating it yields CATSGPKTTGELFF.

A few counts support this clonotype. This rearrangement joins TRBV12-3 or TRBV12-4 to TRBJ2-3; 7 bases are shared with TRBD2. The V and J ends lost 5 bases and 2 bases, in that order; junction bases with no gene match: 13. CDR3 length equals 17 residues. The CDR3 nucleotides are TGTGCCAGCAGTCGTCTAGTTTCAGCGGGGATCACAGATACGCAGTATTTT. It codes for CASSRLVSAGITDTQYF.

This clonotype was recorded a few times. Written as DNA, the CDR3 is TGTGCCAGCAGTTATCGAATGGGACAGGGGGTTATATGGGGAAACACCATATATTTT. Translating it yields CASSYRMGQGVIWGNTIYF. The rearrangement links TRBV6-2 or TRBV6-3 to TRBJ1-3; 11 nucleotides match TRBD1. The CDR3 covers 19 residues. Germline assignment: CDR1 MNHEY and CDR2 SVGEGT. V trimming: 3 bases; J trimming: 4 bases; junction bases outside the gene matches: 14.

The genes are TRBV4-3 and TRBJ2-6; 8 nucleotides match TRBD2. Germline V gives CDR1 LGHNA, CDR2 YSLEER. With 2 bases clipped from V and 0 bases from J, the junction kept 3 bases outside the gene matches. This CDR3 has 17 residues. The CDR3 sequence: CASSQSGTSSGANVLTF. CDR3 sequence (DNA): TGCGCCAGCAGCCAATCCGGGACTAGCTCTGGGGCCAACGTCCTGACTTTC.

The chain carries TRBV18 and TRBJ1-3; 8 positions agree with TRBD1. Germline assignment: CDR1 KGHSH and CDR2 LQKENI. J was trimmed by 4 bases and V by 6 bases; bases with no gene match: 11. There are 16 residues in the CDR3. The CDR3 protein is CASSAGQGGFGNTIYF. DNA for the CDR3: TGTGCCAGCTCGGCAGGACAGGGTGGCTTCGGAAACACCATATATTTT.

This clonotype was observed at least ten times. The V call is TRBV14, the J call TRBJ2-2, with D uncertain. The CDR3 is 11 amino acids. Trimming cost V 5 bases and J 7 bases, with 5 bases left between them. Germline-derived CDR1 and CDR2 are SGHDN and FVKESK. The CDR3 region is CASSRSGELFF. CDR3 in DNA: TGTGCCAGCAGCAGGAGCGGGGAGCTGTTTTTT.

This clonotype has a handful of counts. This chain uses TRBV13 with TRBJ2-7, with 9 bases matching TRBD1. V shed 5 bases and J 7 bases; nucleotides not matched to a gene: 9. The CDR3 has 14 amino acids. Germline-derived CDR1 and CDR2 are PRHDT and FYEKMQ (reference sequence). CDR3 protein: CASSERTGVEEQYF. In DNA form, the CDR3 reads TGTGCCAGCAGCGAAAGGACAGGGGTCGAGGAGCAGTACTTC.

This clonotype was detected only a few times. The genes are TRBV12-3 or TRBV12-4 and TRBJ1-3, with D perhaps TRBD1 (5 bases). V was clipped by 6 bases and J by 4 bases, with 10 bases between them. The CDR3 runs to 13 residues. The CDR3 loop is CASSSREGNTIYF. The CDR3 region has the DNA TGTGCCAGCAGCTCCAGGGAGGGAAACACCATATATTTT.

The CDR3 loop reads CASSRRPGSNQPQHF. The CDR3 DNA follows: TGTGCCAGCAGCCGACGGCCGGGCAGCAATCAGCCCCAGCATTTT. The chain recombines TRBV27 with TRBJ1-5; D is unclear. V lost 6 bases and J lost 1, with 13 bases in between. The CDR3 contains 15 residues. CDR1 and CDR2 (germline): MNHEY, SMNVEV (reference sequence).

The chain uses TRBV7-2 and TRBJ1-2; D remains unclear. Germline-derived CDR1 and CDR2 are SGHTA and FQGNSA. This CDR3 comprises 17 residues. Trimming removed 0 bases at V and 3 bases at J, with 17 bases between. Here the CDR3 reads CASSLATSTRKYYGYTF. CDR3 DNA sequence: TGTGCCAGCAGCTTAGCGACGTCGACCCGAAAGTACTATGGCTACACCTTC.

The genes are TRBV7-3 and TRBJ1-1; D not resolved. The CDR3 has 15 residues. The germline CDR1 and CDR2 sequences are SGHTA and FQGTGA. The V gene lost 2 bases and the J gene lost 1 base, with 11 bases spanning the gap. The CDR3 loop is CASSLDGSGNTEAFF. In nucleotides, the CDR3 is TGTGCCAGCAGCTTAGATGGGTCAGGGAACACTGAAGCTTTCTTT.

This clonotype was seen a handful of times. This sequence joins TRBV18 and TRBJ1-1; D gene ambiguous. The V gene lost 0 bases and the J gene lost 1 base, with 6 bases spanning the gap. Germline V gene lookup returns CDR1 KGHSH and CDR2 LQKENI. There are 14 residues in the CDR3. Here the CDR3 reads CASSPPPGNTEAFF. CDR3 in DNA: TGTGCCAGCTCACCACCGCCGGGGAACACTGAAGCTTTCTTT.

This clonotype was recorded at least ten times. The rearrangement joins TRBV5-4 to TRBJ1-1; D remains ambiguous. Germline-derived CDR1 and CDR2 are SGHNT and YYREEE (reference sequence). Between the trimmed V and J ends, which lost 4 bases and 1 base, there was a span of 8 bases. The CDR3 extends over 13 amino acids. CDR3 amino acids: CASSTRQNTEAFF. DNA of the CDR3: TGTGCCAGCAGCACCCGACAGAACACTGAAGCTTTCTTT.

The rearrangement joins TRBV30 to TRBJ2-5, with D possibly TRBD1 on 5 matching bases. The germline CDR1 and CDR2 sequences are GTSNPN and SVGIG (reference sequence). This CDR3 spans 13 amino acids. The V and J ends lost 2 bases and 10 bases respectively, with 17 bases between them. This CDR3 reads CAWSIGARPNQYF. For the CDR3, the DNA is TGTGCCTGGAGTATTGGGGCCAGGCCGAACCAGTACTTC.

The chain is built from TRBV14 and TRBJ2-7, with TRBD2 as a possible D gene (6 bases). Germline lookup yields CDR1 SGHDN and CDR2 FVKESK. This CDR3 comprises 11 residues. V lost 5 bases to trimming and J lost 8 bases, with 10 bases between them. The CDR3 sequence: CASSTGGKQYF. The CDR3 region has the DNA TGTGCCAGCAGCACAGGAGGGAAGCAGTACTTC.

This clonotype was counted only a few times. J is TRBJ1-6 and V is TRBV28, with a weak D call TRBD1 (5 bases). The CDR3 loop spans 16 amino acids. V was trimmed by 8 bases and J by 2 bases, leaving 16 bases between them. Germline V gene data show CDR1 as MDHEN and CDR2 as SYDVKM. The CDR3 here is CASRGGGSTYNSPLHF. Here the CDR3 DNA reads TGTGCCAGCCGGGGGGGGGGTTCAACCTATAATTCACCCCTCCACTTT.

The rearrangement uses TRBV18 and TRBJ2-1, with 9 bases fitting TRBD2. The CDR3 is made up of 15 amino acids. Germline V gene sequence: CDR1 KGHSH, CDR2 LQKENI. J was trimmed by 4 bases and V by 5 bases; bases with no gene match: 6. CDR3 nucleotides: TGTGCCAGCTCAACGGGACTAGCAGAATACAATGAGCAGTTCTTC. It yields the protein CASSTGLAEYNEQFF.

This chain uses TRBV7-9 with TRBJ2-1; 8 bases match TRBD1. CDR3 length: 14 residues. The V gene end was trimmed by 5 bases and the J gene end by 12 bases; junction bases not matched to a gene: 12. The germline CDR1 and CDR2 sequences are SEHNR and FQNEAQ (reference sequence). The CDR3 reads CASSLLAGGQGQFF. Here the CDR3 DNA reads TGTGCCAGCAGCCTCTTAGCTGGCGGACAGGGGCAGTTCTTC.

This clonotype was seen more than once but under ten times. The rearrangement joins TRBV7-2 to TRBJ1-6; maybe TRBD1 (6 bases). Germline CDR1 is SGHTA and CDR2 is FQGNSA. Trimming removed 6 bases from V and 2 bases from J, with 20 bases in between. The CDR3 loop spans 18 amino acids. In nucleotides, the CDR3 is TGTGCCAGCAGTCCCTCGACAGGCCGAGGCACCTATAATTCACCCCTCCACTTT. It encodes CASSPSTGRGTYNSPLHF.

This CDR3 reads CASTGDLTYEQYF. The CDR3 DNA reads TGTGCCAGCACCGGCGACCTAACCTACGAGCAGTACTTC. The V and J genes are TRBV6-6 and TRBJ2-7; D call uncertain. CDR3 size: 13 residues. V lost 7 bases to trimming and J lost 2 bases, with 12 bases between them. Germline values: CDR1 MNHNY, CDR2 SVGAGI (reference sequence).